This entry is about one T cell receptor beta chain. Its antigen specificity is not known. The input lacks base qualities; no much larger clone sits a single base away. Library preparation employed the immunoSEQ multiplex PCR assay. As stored in TCRdb, this immuneACCESS dataset retains in-frame rearrangements with V and J assigned. A fraction of the clones does not appear; measured against another copy, unresolved V genes explain less than half of the discrepancy, and the remainder lacks a known reason. This sample is represented by about 30,000 clones; 90% of them were singletons. The ten largest clones represent about 4.5% of the sample. This sample was taken from a study of T cell changes during pregnancy in multiple sclerosis (dated by TCRdb to the late 2010s). Broadly, across the study: The study looked at changes in the T cell repertoire across pregnancy in women with multiple sclerosis.

The germline V gene (reference sequence) yields MNHEY for CDR1 and SMNVEV for CDR2. V is cut by 2 bases and J by 2 bases, and the space between the germline ends is 10 bases. The CDR3 holds 14 amino acids from the cysteine to the phenylalanine. The kept DNA is CDR3 alone, 42 bases in frame from the first base. This clonotype originated in a female donor with multiple sclerosis, enrolled in a pregnancy study. The rearrangement joined TRBV27 to TRBJ2-7, with a weak D call of TRBD2 (5 bases match). Material: CD8+ T cells from peripheral blood mononuclear cells, obtained in the second trimester of pregnancy. The DNA sequence is given as TGTGCCAGCAGTTTAGGCGGAGGTCCCTACGAGCAGTACTTC. It translates as CASSLGGGPYEQYF.